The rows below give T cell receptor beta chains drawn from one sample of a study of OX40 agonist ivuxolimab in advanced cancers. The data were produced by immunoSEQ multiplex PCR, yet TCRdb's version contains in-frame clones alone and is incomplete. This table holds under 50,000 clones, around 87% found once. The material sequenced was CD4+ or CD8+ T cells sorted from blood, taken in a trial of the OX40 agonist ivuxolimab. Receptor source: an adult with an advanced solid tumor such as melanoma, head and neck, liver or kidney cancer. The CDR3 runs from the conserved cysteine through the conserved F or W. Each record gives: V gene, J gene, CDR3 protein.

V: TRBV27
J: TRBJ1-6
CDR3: CASKSLAGQGVSPLHF

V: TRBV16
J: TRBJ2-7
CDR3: CASSPLANWDEQYF

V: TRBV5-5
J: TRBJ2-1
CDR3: CASSLSGRNEQFF

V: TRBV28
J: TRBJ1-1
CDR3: CASSLLYPQEAFF

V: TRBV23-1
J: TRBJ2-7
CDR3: CASSQSDRDISYEQYF

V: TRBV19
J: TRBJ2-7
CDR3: CASSIRGGTYEQYF

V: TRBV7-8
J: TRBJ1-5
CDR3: CASSWGQGINQPQHF

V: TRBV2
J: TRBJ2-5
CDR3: CASSEGVFGAHF

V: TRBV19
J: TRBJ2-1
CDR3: CASSFGEGLRFF

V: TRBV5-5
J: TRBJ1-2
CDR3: CASNRDYQNYGYTF

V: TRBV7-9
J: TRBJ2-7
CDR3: CASSPKGPYEQYF

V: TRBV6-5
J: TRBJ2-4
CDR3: CASSYTAGEENIQYF

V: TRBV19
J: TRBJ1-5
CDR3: CASRDRQRTGQPQHF

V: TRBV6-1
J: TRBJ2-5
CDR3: CASSAAGQAGLETQYF

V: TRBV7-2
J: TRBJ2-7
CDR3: CASSLKYVRLAGAGYEQYF

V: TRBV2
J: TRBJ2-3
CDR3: CASNPTLGTDTQYF

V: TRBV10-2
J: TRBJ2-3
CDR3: CASSESRGWGTDTQYF

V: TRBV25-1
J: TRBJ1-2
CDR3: CASSDPGRHYGYTF

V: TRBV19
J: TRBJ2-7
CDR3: CASSIGTSSSYEQYF

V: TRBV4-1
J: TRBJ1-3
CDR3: CASRSVQGRGNTIYF

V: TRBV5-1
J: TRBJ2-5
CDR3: CASSLGDREETQYF

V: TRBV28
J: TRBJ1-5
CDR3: CASSPLSRVRQPQHF

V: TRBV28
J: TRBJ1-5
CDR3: CASSQAQGHQPQHF

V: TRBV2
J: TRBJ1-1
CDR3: CASSGSSAEAFF

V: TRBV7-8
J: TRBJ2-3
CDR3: CASSLAGTRGPYF

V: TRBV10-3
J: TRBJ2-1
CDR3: CAMRVAGGPANEQFF

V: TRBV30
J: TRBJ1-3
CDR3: CAWSVSDTRGGNTIYF

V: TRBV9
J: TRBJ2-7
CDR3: CASSVGPSSYEQYF

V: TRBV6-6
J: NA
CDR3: CASSYSPSGIYEQYF

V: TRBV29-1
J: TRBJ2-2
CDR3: CSGRSGSSNTGELFF

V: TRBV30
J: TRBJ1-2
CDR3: CAWSPRARYGYTF

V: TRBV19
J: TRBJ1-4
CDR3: CASSGQGQGREKLFF

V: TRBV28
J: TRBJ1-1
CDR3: CAARDINEAFF

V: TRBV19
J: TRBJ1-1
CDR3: CASSRETGGTEAFF

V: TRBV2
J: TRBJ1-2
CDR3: CASSVRDYGYTF

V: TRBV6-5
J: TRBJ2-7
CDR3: CASSYGKMGYEQYF

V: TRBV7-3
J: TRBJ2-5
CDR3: CASSMTGGSAETQYF

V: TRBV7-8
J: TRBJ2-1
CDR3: CASSFAGRTLYNEQFF

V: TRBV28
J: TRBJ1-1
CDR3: CASSPGSDSDTEAFF

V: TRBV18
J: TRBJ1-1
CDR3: CASSPETGVHDEAFF

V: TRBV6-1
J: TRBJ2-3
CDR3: CASSRQGDTDTQYF

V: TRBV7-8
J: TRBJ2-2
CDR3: CASSSTGLGQLNTGELFF

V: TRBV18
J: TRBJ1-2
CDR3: CASSPEVGGARNGYTF

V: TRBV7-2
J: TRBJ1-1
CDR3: CASSLEGRANGEAFF

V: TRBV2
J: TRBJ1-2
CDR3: CASSWGGDGYTF